This T cell receptor (beta chain) was recorded in a study of blood T cell repertoires in COVID-19. Across the whole study: From the United States, Italy and Spain came samples of acute and convalescent COVID-19.

A few counts support this clone. In terms of age and location, participants ranged from about 18 to 95 years and lived in under 30 US areas. Assignments of participants to cohorts depended upon their own reported clinical history. Assay: immunoSEQ multiplex PCR; the TCRdb copy retains only in-frame clones and omits some. In the table there are approximately 150,000 clones, roughly 90% of which are singletons. V was cut by 0 bases and J by 4 bases, with 4 bases left in between. Germline values: CDR1 GTSNPN, CDR2 SVGIG (reference sequence). This CDR3 is 11 amino acids long. This chain joins TRBV30 and TRBJ2-7; D remains unclear. This clonotype was obtained from a human donor with acute COVID-19. The donor label of this sample is uncertain. The sequenced sample consisted of PBMCs or T cells enriched from blood (not recorded which). For the CDR3, the DNA is TGTGCCTGGAGTGTCTCTTACGAGCAGTACTTC. This gives the protein CAWSVSYEQYF.